This T cell receptor beta chain was identified in a study of tumor-infiltrating lymphocytes in primary liver carcinoma. For the study at large: Patients, male and female, were 30 to 69 years old. Lesions, classed as T1-T3 N0M0, spanned about 4 to 10 cm across.

The table lists this clonotype with a few counts. Germline and junction disagree at one end, which may indicate a read error. Alongside blood RNA obtained from unsorted whole blood, germline DNA was also extracted. Germline V gene data show CDR1 as WNHNN and CDR2 as SYGVQD (reference sequence). The CDR3 consists of 12 residues. Making TCR beta cDNA involved 400 to 600 ng total RNA and a constant-region primer. It was through three nested multiplex PCR rounds of slightly modified ARM-PCR that TCR beta libraries arose. Each of the first two PCR rounds ran approximately 9 cycles with TRBV1-TRBV30 forward and C-beta reverse primers. TCRdb analysed the multiplex PCR reads with MiXCR anew, one entry per CDR3 protein. Of approximately 330,000 distinct CDR3 sequences in the sample, around three fifths were seen once.

The sequence derives from a man aged 35 to 55 with primary liver carcinoma and hepatitis B virus infection. The specimen sequenced was peripheral blood. This sequence joins TRBV10-1 and TRBJ2-4; no clear D. The CDR3 spells CTSSEYAGRQYF. The CDR3 DNA is TGCACCAGCAGTGAGTATGCAGGACGGCAGTACTTC.